This entry features one T cell receptor (beta chain) sequence. The target antigen is unknown. The V gene lost 10 bases and the J gene lost 1 base, with 7 bases spanning the gap. The V gene's germline CDR1 is MGHDK and CDR2 SYGVNS. The CDR3 contains 11 residues. These data come from a study of yellow fever vaccine responses in identical twins. General study points: As reported, the vaccine T cell response of twins seemed partly convergent and partly personalized.

Each CDR3 protein gets one entry after TCRdb re-called the RT-PCR reads with MiXCR. The table includes more than 10,000 distinct CDR3 sequences, 84% detected once. Specimen: T cells from blood (PBMCs), unsorted or a sorted subset (not recorded which), collected before or after yellow fever vaccination (not recorded which). The TCR was taken from a woman aged 18-29 years who received the yellow fever vaccine. V gene TRBV25-1 combines with J gene TRBJ1-1; D gene unclear. CDR3 in DNA: TGTGCCACGGAGAGGAACACTGAAGCTTTCTTT. Translating gives CATERNTEAFF.